The sequence of this T cell receptor (beta chain) was determined in a study of blood T cell repertoires in COVID-19. Germline V gene lookup returns CDR1 KGHSH and CDR2 LQKENI. CDR3 length: 16 amino acids. V dropped 3 bases and J dropped 5; count of bases not matched to a gene: 7. Per the authors' pipeline: Quantification of nucleated cells was approximated via reference gene primer amplification. The assay was immunoSEQ multiplex PCR, and TCRdb's table has in-frame clones only and misses some. From that table come the V and J calls and clone size; the DNA was used to work out D and trimming. Among under 400,000 clones listed, approximately 86% were seen once. Worth noting for this clone: Other DNA variants within this sample encode the same CDR3.

The sequence came from a woman aged 40 to 49 with acute COVID-19. Sequencing was performed on PBMCs or T cells enriched from blood (not recorded which). The chain combines TRBV18 with TRBJ2-1, with TRBD2 matching over 10 bases. The CDR3 region is CASSPPLAGANNEQFF. As DNA, the CDR3 is TGTGCCAGCTCACCGCCGCTAGCGGGGGCCAACAATGAGCAGTTCTTC.